This is a list of T cell receptor beta chains from one sample in a study of cytomegalovirus exposure and HLA in healthy donors. TCRdb's copy holds only in-frame clones and misses some; the assay was immunoSEQ multiplex PCR. In all, the sample yields roughly 55,000 clones. Source material: PBMCs. The receptors shown here come from a woman between 50 and 59 years old in good health and CMV-seropositive. CDR3s include the opening cysteine and the closing phenylalanine or tryptophan. D genes are given only for firm matches.

CDR3 length	D gene	V gene	J gene	CDR3 protein	CDR3 DNA
14	-	TRBV19	TRBJ1-5	CASSINRGNQPQHF	TGTGCCAGTAGTATCAATCGGGGGAATCAGCCCCAGCATTTT
16	TRBD1	TRBV7-2	TRBJ1-5	CASSDRPDRGNQPQHF	TGTGCCAGCAGCGACCGTCCGGACAGGGGAAATCAGCCCCAGCATTTT
15	TRBD1	TRBV27	TRBJ1-1	CASSPQQGLFTEAFF	TGTGCCAGCAGTCCACAACAGGGGTTATTCACTGAAGCTTTCTTT
14	TRBD1	TRBV7-9	TRBJ2-7	CASSPGQMDYEQYF	TGTGCCAGCAGCCCGGGACAGATGGACTACGAGCAGTACTTC
12	-	TRBV6-7	TRBJ2-7	CLRYRPHYEQYF	TGCCTCCGGTACAGGCCCCACTACGAGCAGTACTTC
13	-	TRBV10-2	TRBJ1-2	CASSARSDDGYTF	TGCGCCAGCAGTGCCAGATCAGATGATGGCTACACCTTC
14	TRBD1	TRBV5-5	TRBJ1-1	CASSLTGVNTEAFF	TGTGCCAGCAGCTTGACAGGGGTGAACACTGAAGCTTTCTTT
16	-	TRBV19	TRBJ2-7	CASSIALATLSYEQYF	TGTGCCAGTAGTATAGCCTTGGCGACTCTCTCGTACGAGCAGTACTTC
15	TRBD1	TRBV2	TRBJ2-2	CASSYDRGATGELFF	TGTGCCAGCAGCTACGACAGGGGGGCCACCGGGGAGCTGTTTTTT
11	TRBD2	TRBV2	TRBJ2-7	CASSARGDQYF	TGTGCCAGCAGTGCCCGGGGGGACCAGTACTTC
13	-	TRBV30	TRBJ2-7	CAWSPGWGVEQYF	TGTGCCTGGAGTCCAGGTTGGGGGGTCGAGCAGTACTTC
16	-	TRBV4-2	TRBJ2-1	CASSQVGESSYNEQFF	TGTGCCAGCAGCCAAGTAGGAGAAAGCTCCTACAATGAGCAGTTCTTC
15	TRBD2	TRBV7-2	TRBJ2-5	CASSLGTSGGKTQYF	TGTGCCAGCAGCTTAGGGACTAGCGGGGGAAAGACCCAGTACTTC
16	TRBD1	TRBV19	TRBJ2-5	CASSKGGTGRFETQYF	TGTGCCAGTAGTAAGGGAGGGACAGGGCGTTTTGAGACCCAGTACTTC
14	-	TRBV27	TRBJ1-5	CASSREGGNQPQHF	TGTGCCAGCTCCCGGGAGGGGGGAAACCAGCCCCAGCATTTT
14	TRBD1	TRBV2	TRBJ2-7	CASRAGQGSYEQYF	TGTGCCAGCAGGGCGGGACAGGGTTCCTACGAGCAGTACTTC
14	-	TRBV4-3	TRBJ1-6	CASSQEVGNSPLHF	TGCGCCAGCAGCCAAGAAGTCGGGAATTCACCCCTCCACTTT
16	-	TRBV6-5	TRBJ2-7	CASSYSALISSYEQYF	TGTGCCAGCAGTTACTCTGCACTCATTAGCTCCTACGAGCAGTACTTC
17	-	TRBV13	TRBJ1-5	CASSYSRQFNSNQPQHF	TGTGCCAGCAGCTATAGCCGACAGTTTAATAGCAATCAGCCCCAGCATTTT
18	TRBD2	TRBV5-6	TRBJ2-6	CASSLAKAGGTGANVLTF	TGTGCCAGCAGCTTGGCCAAAGCGGGGGGCACTGGGGCCAACGTCCTGACTTTC
15	TRBD1	TRBV5-6	TRBJ2-1	CASSRRTGGDNEQFF	TGTGCCAGCAGCCGCCGGACAGGGGGTGACAATGAGCAGTTCTTC
14	TRBD1	TRBV5-1	TRBJ2-3	CASSGTGRTDTQYF	TGCGCCAGTTCCGGGACAGGGAGGACAGATACGCAGTATTTT
18	TRBD2	TRBV4-1	TRBJ2-7	CASSHILGTSGRSYEQYF	TGCGCCAGCAGCCATATACTAGGGACTAGCGGGAGGTCCTACGAGCAGTACTTC
14	-	TRBV18	TRBJ1-1	CASSPDSMNTEAFF	TGTGCCAGCTCACCGGACAGTATGAACACTGAAGCTTTCTTT
16	TRBD2	TRBV7-9	TRBJ2-2	CASSLSSGRGTGELFF	TGTGCCAGCAGCTTAAGTAGCGGGAGGGGCACCGGGGAGCTGTTTTTT
15	-	TRBV6-5	TRBJ1-2	CASRRDSLLSYGYTF	TGTGCCAGCAGACGCGACAGTCTCTTATCCTATGGCTACACCTTC
14	-	TRBV6-5	TRBJ1-1	CASNTPGQNTEAFF	TGTGCCAGCAATACCCCTGGACAGAACACTGAAGCTTTCTTT
15	-	TRBV4-3	TRBJ1-2	CASSQVGGNMYGYTF	TGCGCCAGCAGCCAAGTCGGAGGGAATATGTATGGCTACACCTTC
17	-	TRBV11-2	TRBJ1-6	CASSSPWGGAGDSPLHF	TGTGCCAGCAGCTCCCCCTGGGGGGGCGCGGGAGATTCACCCCTCCACTTT